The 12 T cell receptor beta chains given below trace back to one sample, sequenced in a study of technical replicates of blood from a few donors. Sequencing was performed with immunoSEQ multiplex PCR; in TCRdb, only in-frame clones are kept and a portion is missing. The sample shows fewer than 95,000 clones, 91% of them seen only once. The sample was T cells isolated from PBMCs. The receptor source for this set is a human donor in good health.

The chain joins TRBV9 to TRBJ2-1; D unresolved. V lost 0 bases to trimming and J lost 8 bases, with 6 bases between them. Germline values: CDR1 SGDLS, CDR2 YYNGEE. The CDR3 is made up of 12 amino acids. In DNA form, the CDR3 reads TGTGCCAGCAGCGTAGATCGGGATGAGCAGTTCTTC. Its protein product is CASSVDRDEQFF.

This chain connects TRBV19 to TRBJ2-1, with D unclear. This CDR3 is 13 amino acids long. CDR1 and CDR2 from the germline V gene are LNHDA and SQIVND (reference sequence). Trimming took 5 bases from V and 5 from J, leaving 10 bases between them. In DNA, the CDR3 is TGTGCCAGTAGTTGGGCCACGGACAATGAGCAGTTCTTC. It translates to CASSWATDNEQFF.

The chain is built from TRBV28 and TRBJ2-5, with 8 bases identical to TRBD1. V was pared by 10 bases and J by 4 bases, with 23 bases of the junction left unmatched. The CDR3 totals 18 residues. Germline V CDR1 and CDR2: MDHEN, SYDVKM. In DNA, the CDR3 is TGTGCCACGTCGTCAGGGGGCTTTAGGGGTGGGTTAGGAGAGACCCAGTACTTC. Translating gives CATSSGGFRGGLGETQYF.

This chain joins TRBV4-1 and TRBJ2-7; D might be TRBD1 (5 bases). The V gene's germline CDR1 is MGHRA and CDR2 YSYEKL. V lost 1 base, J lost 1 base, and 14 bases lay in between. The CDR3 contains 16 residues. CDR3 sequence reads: CASSQVIRSGSYEQYF. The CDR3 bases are TGCGCCAGCAGCCAAGTTATCCGGTCAGGGTCCTACGAGCAGTACTTC.

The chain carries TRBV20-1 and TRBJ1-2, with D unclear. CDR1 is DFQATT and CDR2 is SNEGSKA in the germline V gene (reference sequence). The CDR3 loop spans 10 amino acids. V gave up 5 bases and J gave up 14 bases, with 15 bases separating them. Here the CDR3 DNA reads TGCAGTGCTCGGGAAGGGAAGGGAACCTTC. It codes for CSAREGKGTF.

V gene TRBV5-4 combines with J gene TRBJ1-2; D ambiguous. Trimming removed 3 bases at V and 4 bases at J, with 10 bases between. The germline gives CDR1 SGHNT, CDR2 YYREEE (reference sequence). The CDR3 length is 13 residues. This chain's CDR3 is CASSYAPVYGYTF. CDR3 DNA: TGTGCCAGCAGCTATGCCCCAGTCTATGGCTACACCTTC.

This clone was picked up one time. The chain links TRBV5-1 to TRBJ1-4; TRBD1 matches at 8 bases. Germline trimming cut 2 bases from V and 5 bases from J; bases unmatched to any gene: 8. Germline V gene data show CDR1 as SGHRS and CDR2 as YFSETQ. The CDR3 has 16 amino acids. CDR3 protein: CASSFYGQGLNEKLFF. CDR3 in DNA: TGCGCCAGCAGCTTTTACGGACAGGGTCTCAATGAAAAACTGTTTTTT.

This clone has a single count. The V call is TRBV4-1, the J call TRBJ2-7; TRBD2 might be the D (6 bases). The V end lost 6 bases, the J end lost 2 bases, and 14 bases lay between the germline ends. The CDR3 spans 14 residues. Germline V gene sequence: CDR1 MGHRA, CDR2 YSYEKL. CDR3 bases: TGCGCCAGCAGTCGGGACTCTGGAGCCTACGAGCAGTACTTC. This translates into CASSRDSGAYEQYF.

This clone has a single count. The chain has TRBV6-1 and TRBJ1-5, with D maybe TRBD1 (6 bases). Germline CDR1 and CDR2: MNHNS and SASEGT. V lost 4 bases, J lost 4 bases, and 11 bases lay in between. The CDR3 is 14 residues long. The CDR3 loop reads CASSVTGSNQPQHF. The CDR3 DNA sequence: TGTGCCAGCAGTGTGACAGGTAGTAATCAGCCCCAGCATTTT.

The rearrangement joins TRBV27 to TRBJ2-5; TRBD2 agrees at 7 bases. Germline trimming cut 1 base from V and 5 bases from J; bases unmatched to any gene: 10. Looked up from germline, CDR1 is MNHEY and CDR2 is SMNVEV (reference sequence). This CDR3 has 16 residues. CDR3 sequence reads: CASSLFGSVGGETQYF. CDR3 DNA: TGTGCCAGCAGTTTATTCGGGTCAGTGGGGGGGGAGACCCAGTACTTC.

The chain's CDR3 is CSVQGYNQPQHF. The CDR3 nucleotides read TGCAGCGTCCAGGGCTACAATCAGCCCCAGCATTTT. The gene calls are TRBV29-1 and TRBJ1-5; tentatively, D is TRBD1 (5 bases). Germline loops: CDR1 SQVTM, CDR2 ANQGSEA. V was pared by 6 bases and J by 3 bases, with 9 bases between. The CDR3 extends over 12 amino acids.

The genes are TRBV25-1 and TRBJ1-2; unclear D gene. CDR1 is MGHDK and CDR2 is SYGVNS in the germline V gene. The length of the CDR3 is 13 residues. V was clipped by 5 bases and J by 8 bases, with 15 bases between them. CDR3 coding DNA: TGTGCCAGCAGTCCGAGCGGCCCCGGGGGCTACACCTTC. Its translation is CASSPSGPGGYTF.